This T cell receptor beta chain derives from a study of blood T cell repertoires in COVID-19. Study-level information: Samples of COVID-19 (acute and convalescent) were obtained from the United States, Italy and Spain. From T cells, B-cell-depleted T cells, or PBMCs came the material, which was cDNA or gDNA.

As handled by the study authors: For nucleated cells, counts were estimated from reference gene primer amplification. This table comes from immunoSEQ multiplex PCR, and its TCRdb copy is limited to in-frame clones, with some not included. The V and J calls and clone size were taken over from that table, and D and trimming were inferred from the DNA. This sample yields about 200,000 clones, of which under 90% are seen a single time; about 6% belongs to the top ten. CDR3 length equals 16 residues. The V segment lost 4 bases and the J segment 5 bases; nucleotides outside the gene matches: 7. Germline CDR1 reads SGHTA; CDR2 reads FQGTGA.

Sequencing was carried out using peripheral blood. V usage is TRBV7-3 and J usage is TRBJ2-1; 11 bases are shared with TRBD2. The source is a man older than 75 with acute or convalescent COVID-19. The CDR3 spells CASSSTGTSGHNEQFF. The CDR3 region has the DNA TGTGCCAGCAGCTCCACCGGGACTAGCGGCCACAATGAGCAGTTCTTC.